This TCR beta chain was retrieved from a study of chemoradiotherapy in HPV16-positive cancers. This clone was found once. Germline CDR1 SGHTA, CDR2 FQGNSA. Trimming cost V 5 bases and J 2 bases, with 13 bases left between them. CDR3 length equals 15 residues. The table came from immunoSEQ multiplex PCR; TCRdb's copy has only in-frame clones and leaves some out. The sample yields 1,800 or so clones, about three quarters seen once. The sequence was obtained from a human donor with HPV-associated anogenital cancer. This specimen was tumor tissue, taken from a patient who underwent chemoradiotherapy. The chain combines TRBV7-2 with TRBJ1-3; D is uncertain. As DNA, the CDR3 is TGTGCCAGCAGCCCCGACCATTCACCTGGAAACACCATATATTTT. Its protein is CASSPDHSPGNTIYF.